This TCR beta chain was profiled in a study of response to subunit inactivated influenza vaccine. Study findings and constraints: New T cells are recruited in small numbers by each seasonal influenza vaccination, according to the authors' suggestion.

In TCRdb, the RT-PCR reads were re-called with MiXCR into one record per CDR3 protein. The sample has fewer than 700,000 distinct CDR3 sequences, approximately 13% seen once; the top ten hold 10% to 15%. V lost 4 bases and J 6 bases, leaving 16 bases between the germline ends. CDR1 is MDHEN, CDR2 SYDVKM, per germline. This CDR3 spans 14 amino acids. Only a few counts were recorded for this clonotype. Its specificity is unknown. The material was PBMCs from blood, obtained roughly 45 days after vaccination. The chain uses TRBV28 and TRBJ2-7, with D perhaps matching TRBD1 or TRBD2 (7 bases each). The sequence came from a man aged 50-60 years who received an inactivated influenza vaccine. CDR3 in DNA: TGTGCCAGCAGTTGGGAGGGGGCTTCGGGCGAGCAGTACTTC. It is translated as CASSWEGASGEQYF.